This TCR beta chain comes out of a study of cytomegalovirus exposure and HLA in healthy donors. Study-wide points: Most CMV-associated TCR beta chains were later found to appear HLA-restricted. CMV serostatus was the sole immune exposure data available. Previously analyzed data showed that most TCR beta V segments were productive at a frequency of about 87% or about 30%.

PCR employed 60 Vbeta and 13 Jbeta primers. The repertoire was sequenced with immunoSEQ multiplex PCR; TCRdb's copy has only in-frame clones and lacks some. This table has 84,000 or so clones, 65% to 80% appearing once. V lost 5 bases, J lost 9 bases, and 20 bases lay in between. CDR1 and CDR2 from the germline V gene are SGHTA and FQGTGA. This CDR3 is built from 15 residues. In its sample, this clone was seen a few times. Antigen unknown. This receptor was taken from a man aged 30-40 years in good health and CMV-seronegative. Sequenced: PBMCs. The V call is TRBV7-3, the J call TRBJ2-1, with D perhaps matching TRBD2 (7 bases). The CDR3 spells CASSPAGAGASEQFF. The CDR3 bases are TGTGCCAGCAGCCCCGCCGGGGCGGGGGCTAGTGAGCAGTTCTTC. The variable domain in full, completed from reference TRBV7-3 and TRBJ2-1, reads GAGVSQTPSNKVTEKGKYVELRCDPISGHTALYWYRQSLGQGPEFLIYFQGTGAADDSGLPNDRFFAVRPEGSVSTLKIQRTERGDSAVYLCASSPAGAGASEQFFGPGTRLTVL.